The sequence of this T cell receptor beta chain was determined in a study of shared clonotypes between healthy human individuals. The test was conducted at deep level. The repertoire was sequenced with immunoSEQ multiplex PCR; TCRdb's copy has only in-frame clones and lacks some. The data hold under 1 million clones, with around 92% observed a single time. The V end lost 2 bases, the J end lost 1 base, and 7 bases lay between the germline ends. Germline V lookup: CDR1 MNHEY, CDR2 SMNVEV (reference sequence). The length of the CDR3 is 14 residues. Cells designated naive CD8 were CD45RO-negative and were positively selected for CCR7, with terminally differentiated effector memory CD45RA+ cells excluded.

The receptor was derived from a man younger than 45 in good health. V is TRBV27 and J is TRBJ2-3; no clear D. The sequenced sample was naive CD8+ T cells sorted from blood. This chain's CDR3 is CASSLAGGTDTQYF. DNA for the CDR3: TGTGCCAGCAGTTTAGCCGGAGGCACAGATACGCAGTATTTT.